This TCR beta chain was observed in a study of T cell repertoires in cytomegalovirus infection. Study in general: Shared public TCR beta signatures pointed to both CMV infection and a matching HLA type. Study-level points and caveats: HLA-C-restricted TCR beta clonotypes specific for CMV led the ex vivo response.

TCRdb used MiXCR to reprocess the reads, holding one entry per CDR3 protein. The sample shows about 680,000 distinct CDR3 sequences, roughly 26% of them seen only once. This clonotype was found a few times. No antigen is known for it. Germline V gives CDR1 MNHEY, CDR2 SMNVEV (reference sequence). V lost 4 bases, J lost 3 bases, and 10 bases lay in between. This CDR3 is 14 amino acids long. The clonotype originates from a human donor in good health (CMV status not recorded). Some clones in this sample may be carry-over from other donors' samples. Sequenced input: CD8+ T cells from PBMCs. The chain combines TRBV27 with TRBJ1-5, with a possible D match to TRBD1 (5 bases). The CDR3, as DNA: TGTGCCAGCAGTTCGGGGGGTCCCAATCAGCCCCAGCATTTT. This codes for CASSSGGPNQPQHF.